These 3 T cell receptor beta chains originate from one sample sequenced in a study of T-cell reconstitution after alpha-beta-depleted transplantation in children. For TCRbeta, the library was prepared with unique molecular identifiers. TCRdb re-analysed the PCR reads in MiXCR, keeping a single row per CDR3 protein. Of about 27,000 distinct CDR3 sequences in the sample, roughly 6.3% were seen once. The sequencing here drew on PBMCs, mostly from graft donor cells, taken 180 days after TCRalphabeta/CD19-depleted stem cell transplant. These receptors came from a male patient aged 10 to 17 who had a stem cell transplant for acute myeloid leukemia, so the T cells may come from the graft donor.

This clonotype was seen at least ten times. V usage is TRBV6-5 and J usage is TRBJ2-1, with TRBD2 matching over 16 bases. This CDR3 is built from 17 residues. V shed 6 bases, J shed 0 bases, and the junction held 2 bases outside the gene matches. Looked up from germline, CDR1 is MNHEY and CDR2 is SVGAGI. The CDR3 loop reads CASRGLAGGRSYNEQFF. In DNA, the CDR3 is TGTGCCAGCAGGGGACTAGCGGGAGGGCGCTCCTACAATGAGCAGTTCTTC.

This clonotype was seen repeatedly, ten times or more. The V gene is TRBV5-1, the J gene TRBJ1-1; TRBD1 agrees at 9 bases. J lost 3 bases, V lost 0 bases, and 6 bases had no gene match. This CDR3 is 16 amino acids long. The germline V gene has CDR1 SGHRS and CDR2 YFSETQ. CDR3 sequence: CASSLAGTGSYTEAFF. The CDR3 DNA reads as TGCGCCAGCAGCTTGGCCGGGACAGGGTCTTACACTGAAGCTTTCTTT.

This clonotype was seen many times. This chain connects TRBV6-1 to TRBJ1-1, with 8 positions matching TRBD1. V lost 5 bases and J lost 3; bases outside the gene matches: 5. CDR3 length equals 14 residues. Per the germline V gene, CDR1 is MNHNS and CDR2 is SASEGT. The CDR3 DNA sequence: TGTGCCAGCAGTCGAAGACAGGGGTACACTGAAGCTTTCTTT. This codes for CASSRRQGYTEAFF.